This T cell receptor (beta chain) was found in a study of shared clonotypes between healthy human individuals. Findings and limits, study-wide: Sequencing of the sorted subsets was shown by rarefaction to be incomplete despite large depth. In a handful of donors, 4.5% to 5.5% of naive CD4 clonotypes appeared in common.

With respect to this clone: Its cognate antigen is unknown.

TCRdb keeps only in-frame clones here, not all; method: immunoSEQ multiplex PCR. Of just over 2,000,000 clones in the sample, less than 95% were seen once. Looked up from germline, CDR1 is ENHRY and CDR2 is SYGVKD. CDR3 length: 15 residues. The V segment lost 11 bases and the J segment 3 bases; nucleotides outside the gene matches: 7. Selected positively for CCR7 and CD45RO-negative, naive CD8 cells excluded terminally differentiated effector memory CD45RA+ cells. The V gene is TRBV10-3, the J gene TRBJ2-3, with 14 positions matching TRBD2. Sequenced: naive CD8+ T cells sorted from blood. The sequence was collected from a young man in good health. DNA for the CDR3: TGTGCCGCTGCGGGACTAGCGGGAGTGACAGATACGCAGTATTTT. Amino acids: CAAAGLAGVTDTQYF.